The 17 T cell receptor beta chains presented below share a single source sample, sequenced in a study of cytomegalovirus exposure and HLA in healthy donors. In the PCR, 60 Vbeta and 13 Jbeta primers were used. TCRdb's table, derived via immunoSEQ multiplex PCR, lists solely in-frame clones and lacks some. The sample records about 120,000 clones, 81% being singletons. The specimen sequenced was PBMCs. Receptors originate from a man aged 35 to 55 in good health and CMV-seronegative.

This chain uses TRBV5-1 with TRBJ1-4; no definite D call. V was pared by 0 bases and J by 5 bases, with 8 bases between. The germline CDR1 and CDR2 sequences are SGHRS and YFSETQ. This CDR3 has 14 residues. The CDR3 bases are TGCGCCAGCAGCTTGGGCAGGAAGAATGAAAAACTGTTTTTT. Residues: CASSLGRKNEKLFF.

This clone was counted a single time. The chain links TRBV30 to TRBJ2-1; D may be TRBD2 (5 bases). Trimming pared 5 bases from V and 10 bases from J, leaving 21 bases between. The CDR3 is 14 residues long. CDR1 and CDR2 from the germline V gene are GTSNPN and SVGIG (reference sequence). The chain's CDR3 is CAWAFSPRGREQFF. The CDR3 region has the DNA TGTGCCTGGGCCTTTTCCCCCCGAGGGCGGGAGCAGTTCTTC.

The genes are TRBV4-3 and TRBJ2-1, with 12 bases lining up with TRBD2. Germline CDR1 LGHNA, CDR2 YSLEER. The ends lost 2 bases at V and 3 bases at J; junction bases unmatched: 8. The CDR3 sequence is 18 residues long. The CDR3 spells CASSQPSRTSGNYNEQFF. CDR3 bases: TGCGCCAGCAGCCAACCCAGCCGGACTAGCGGGAACTACAATGAGCAGTTCTTC.

This chain uses TRBV9 with TRBJ2-3; the D is unclear. Germline V gene data show CDR1 as SGDLS and CDR2 as YYNGEE. The length of the CDR3 is 15 residues. V was cut by 4 bases and J by 4 bases, with 16 bases left in between. Here the CDR3 DNA reads TGTGCCAGCAGCCCCCATCGGAGCGAGCCAGATACGCAGTATTTT. Encoded protein: CASSPHRSEPDTQYF.

V gene TRBV19 combines with J gene TRBJ2-7, with D tentatively TRBD2 (7 bases). The CDR3 extends over 19 amino acids. Germline V gene lookup returns CDR1 LNHDA and CDR2 SQIVND (reference sequence). V dropped 7 bases and J dropped 2 bases, with 30 bases sitting between them. CDR3 loop: CASTPGEGGPWGRTYEQYF. In DNA, the CDR3 is TGTGCCAGTACCCCCGGGGAGGGGGGGCCTTGGGGACGGACCTACGAGCAGTACTTC. Using reference TRBV19 and TRBJ2-7 for the parts outside the CDR3, the full variable domain is DGGITQSPKYLFRKEGQNVTLSCEQNLNHDAMYWYRQDPGQGLRLIYYSQIVNDFQKGDIAEGYSVSREKKESFPLTVTSAQKNPTAFYLCASTPGEGGPWGRTYEQYFGPGTRLTVT.

The V call is TRBV2, the J call TRBJ1-2; TRBD1 aligns across 7 bases. Trimming removed 0 bases from V and 8 bases from J; junction bases left unmatched: 9. Germline V CDR1 and CDR2: SNHLY, FYNNEI. This CDR3 is 15 amino acids long. The DNA for the CDR3 is TGTGCCAGCAGTGAAGCGGGGCCAGGGGGGCTAGGCTACACCTTC. It encodes CASSEAGPGGLGYTF.

The J gene is TRBJ2-1, the V gene TRBV5-1; TRBD2 matches 9 bases. Germline V gene sequence: CDR1 SGHRS, CDR2 YFSETQ. The V gene end was trimmed by 5 bases and the J gene end by 3 bases; junction bases not matched to a gene: 6. CDR3 length equals 15 residues. The CDR3 DNA follows: TGCGCCAGCAGTGAAGGGACTAGCAGCTACAATGAGCAGTTCTTC. It yields the protein CASSEGTSSYNEQFF.

The sample holds one count of this clone. The chain links TRBV7-9 to TRBJ1-5, with 8 bases lining up with TRBD1. The CDR3 is 14 residues long. Germline-derived CDR1 and CDR2 are SEHNR and FQNEAQ (reference sequence). The V and J ends lost 5 bases and 3 bases, in that order; junction bases with no gene match: 3. The CDR3 sequence is CASSPTGANQPQHF. As DNA, the CDR3 is TGTGCCAGCAGCCCGACAGGGGCCAATCAGCCCCAGCATTTT.

This clone was counted a few times. The chain combines TRBV30 with TRBJ2-7; D is uncertain. The CDR3 has 12 amino acids. The V gene's germline CDR1 is GTSNPN and CDR2 SVGIG (reference sequence). The V end lost 0 bases, the J end lost 3 bases, and 6 bases lay between the germline ends. CDR3 DNA sequence: TGTGCCTGGAGTGTAACGGTCTACGAGCAGTACTTC. This encodes CAWSVTVYEQYF.

This clone was seen a handful of times. The rearrangement links TRBV4-2 to TRBJ2-1; D uncertain. CDR3 length: 14 amino acids. The V gene's germline CDR1 is LGHNA and CDR2 YNFKEQ. Trimming left V 0 bases short and J 8 bases short, with 11 bases between. The CDR3 coding sequence is TGTGCCAGCAGCCAAGATGTGTTGCGATATGAGCAGTTCTTC. Amino acids: CASSQDVLRYEQFF.

The genes are TRBV2 and TRBJ1-5, with 8 positions matching TRBD1. This CDR3 spans 15 amino acids. Trimming cost V 6 bases and J 4 bases; bases outside gene matches: 8. The germline V gene has CDR1 SNHLY and CDR2 FYNNEI. CDR3 in amino acids: CASRGPGQANQPQHF. CDR3 nucleotides: TGTGCCAGCAGGGGTCCGGGACAGGCAAATCAGCCCCAGCATTTT.

This clone has a single count. The chain combines TRBV18 with TRBJ1-4; D is unresolved. The CDR3 consists of 13 residues. The germline V gene has CDR1 KGHSH and CDR2 LQKENI. V lost 3 bases to trimming and J lost 10 bases, with 12 bases between them. CDR3: CASSPDSVSKLFF. DNA for the CDR3: TGTGCCAGCTCACCTGATAGCGTGTCAAAACTGTTTTTT.

The chain combines TRBV7-2 with TRBJ2-7, with 7 bases identical to TRBD1. Germline V CDR1 and CDR2: SGHTA, FQGNSA. CDR3 length: 15 amino acids. V gave up 5 bases and J gave up 3 bases; unmatched junction bases: 10. This CDR3 is CASSLEQGKFYEQYF. Here the CDR3 DNA reads TGTGCCAGCAGCCTAGAACAGGGGAAATTCTACGAGCAGTACTTC.

The J gene is TRBJ1-5, the V gene TRBV30; TRBD1 is a possible D gene (5 bases). The CDR3 is 13 amino acids. With 1 base removed from V and 7 bases from J, the gap between germline ends came to 11 bases. Germline-derived CDR1 and CDR2 are GTSNPN and SVGIG (reference sequence). The CDR3 coding sequence is TGTGCCTGGAGTGGGCGGGGGGAACAGCCCCAGCATTTT. It codes for CAWSGRGEQPQHF.

The chain recombines TRBV27 with TRBJ1-5, with D possibly being TRBD1 (6 bases). Germline-derived CDR1 and CDR2 are MNHEY and SMNVEV (reference sequence). CDR3 length: 17 amino acids. The V and J ends lost 4 bases and 0 bases respectively, with 16 bases between them. This CDR3 is CASSSRATDSSNQPQHF. The CDR3, as DNA: TGTGCCAGCAGTTCTCGAGCGACGGACAGTAGCAATCAGCCCCAGCATTTT.

The chain has TRBV2 and TRBJ1-5; no clear D. There are 13 residues in the CDR3. The V gene's germline CDR1 is SNHLY and CDR2 FYNNEI. The ends were cut back, 1 base at V and 6 bases at J, with 7 bases in the middle. The CDR3 coding sequence is TGTGCCAGCAGTGAAGAGAACAGTCAGCCCCAGCATTTT. Translation gives CASSEENSQPQHF.

This clone was recorded once. The CDR3 DNA is TGTGCCAGCAGCCGAACCCGGGACAGGGGGGATGACGGGGAGCTGTTTTTT. Its protein is CASSRTRDRGDDGELFF. This chain connects TRBV7-3 to TRBJ2-2; TRBD1 matches 11 bases. Germline CDR1 reads SGHTA; CDR2 reads FQGTGA. The ends lost 5 bases at V and 7 bases at J; junction bases unmatched: 12. This CDR3 is built from 17 residues. The full variable domain, with the rest looked up from reference TRBV7-3 and TRBJ2-2, is GAGVSQTPSNKVTEKGKYVELRCDPISGHTALYWYRQSLGQGPEFLIYFQGTGAADDSGLPNDRFFAVRPEGSVSTLKIQRTERGDSAVYLCASSRTRDRGDDGELFFGEGSRLTVL.